The source of this TCR beta chain is a study of blood T cell repertoires in COVID-19. J gave up 4 bases and V 4 bases, and 4 bases lay outside the gene matches. The CDR3 is made up of 15 amino acids. CDR1 is SGHTA and CDR2 is FQGNSA in the germline V gene. Measured with immunoSEQ multiplex PCR; TCRdb has only the in-frame clones, and not every one. The repertoire holds around 300,000 clones, with around 86% as singletons. Only one count was recorded for this clone. This chain joins TRBV7-2 and TRBJ2-1, with TRBD1 identical over 10 bases. The clonotype originates from a human donor in a cohort sampled during active COVID-19. The sequenced material came from peripheral blood. CDR3 nucleotide sequence: TGTGCCAGCAGCTATGGACAGGGGGGGTACAATGAGCAGTTCTTC. It codes for CASSYGQGGYNEQFF.